This record concerns one T cell receptor (beta chain) sequence. This clonotype was seen a handful of times. The target of this receptor is not known. Base qualities are missing; no much larger clone stands one base away. Trimming leaves V shorter by 8 bases and J shorter by 2 bases, with the junction holding 22 bases beyond the gene matches. CDR1 is given as SNHLY and CDR2 as FYNNEI, both from the germline V gene. The CDR3 measures 19 amino acids from cysteine to phenylalanine. CDR3 DNA is the only sequence kept; it has 57 bases, read in frame from the first base. Genomic DNA was used as template for profiling of TCR beta VDJ combinations and CDR3 sequences. An Illumina HiSeq 2000 was used for TCR repertoire sequencing. Regarding the original processing steps: Repertoire assessment relied on Simpson's diversity index, CDR3 size and DJ length profiles, and TRBV/TRBJ rearrangement plots. The most abundant DNA sequence in the deep sequencing data was defined as the immunodominant clone. CDR3 amino acid sequences were screened for sharing across subjects and compared with published repertoires and the VDJdb database. The public reads were reprocessed in TCRdb via fastp at Q25 and MiXCR, keeping in-frame beta chains. Records with the same CDR3 protein are collapsed into one entry carrying the most frequent genes and DNA. TCRdb assigned the V and J calls; the authors' analysis was not used. This sample holds 250,000 to 300,000 distinct CDR3 sequences; approximately 58% were observed only once. The ten largest clones capture approximately 1.3% of the sample.

Patients chosen for sequencing had shown expansion of CD8+CD57+ cells by flow cytometry. Every patient had severe acquired aplastic anemia, diagnosed using the International Study of Aplastic Anemia and Agranulocytosis and Camitta criteria. Patients had received no therapy at the time of blood sampling. The study deep-sequenced TCR repertoires of sorted CD4+ and CD8+ blood T cells from severe aplastic anemia patients and healthy subjects. In the USA, patient enrollment took place under clinicaltrials.gov protocols 00001620, 01623167, 00001397, 00071045, 00081523 and 00961064. Ficoll-Paque density gradient centrifugation was used to isolate peripheral blood mononuclear cells. CD4+ and CD8+ T cells were sorted by FACS or magnetic beads before DNA extraction. These data are taken from a study of CD8+CD57+ T cells in acquired aplastic anemia (dated by TCRdb to the late 2010s). With respect to the entire study: DNA extracted from sorted CD4+ and CD8+ cells had a mean of approximately 3.5 ug, with a range of roughly 0.19 to 27.4 ug. CD8+CD57+ expansion was defined as frequency above the mean frequency observed in healthy subjects.

The research as a whole found: Patients and healthy controls showed no significant difference in CD8+ Simpson's diversity (P=0.060). Roughly 30 CD8+ CDR3 sequences were found to be shared between patients and controls, but these sequences appeared to be highly expressed in patients and within the immunodominant clones of the patients.

Sample: sorted CD4+, CD8+, or CD8+CD57+ T cells (not recorded which) from PBMCs. The origin of this receptor is a human donor with aplastic anemia. The rearranged chain carries TRBV2 and TRBJ1-1; 8 bases in between match TRBD1. For the CDR3, the sequence is CASSLRPRDRGAPNTEAFF. The DNA sequence is TGTGCCAGCTCACTCAGACCCCGAGACAGGGGCGCTCCAAACACTGAAGCTTTCTTT.